This record covers a single T cell receptor beta chain. Its antigen is as yet unknown. V lost 9 bases, J lost 8 bases, and 10 bases stayed unmatched. CDR1 and CDR2 (germline): MGHDK, SYGVNS. CDR3 length: 15 residues. PCR used 60 Vbeta primers and 13 Jbeta primers. The method was immunoSEQ multiplex PCR; TCRdb's version includes in-frame clones alone and lacks a portion of them. The profile covers about 140,000 clones, with around 85% appearing a single time and roughly 8.8% taken by the ten largest. This specimen belongs to a study of cytomegalovirus exposure and HLA in healthy donors. Whole-study results and caveats: Roughly even sequencing depth across donors was the assumption behind the presence/absence analyses. Usually a TCR sequence was rare, but some public TCRs were found in many donors. V- and J-gene trimming of TCR beta was linked (in a later analysis) to a missense DCLRE1C variant.

The origin of this receptor is a woman between 50 and 59 years old in good health and CMV-seropositive. Material for sequencing was PBMCs. The chain employs TRBV25-1 and TRBJ2-1; 13 nucleotides agree with TRBD2. DNA for the CDR3: TGTGCCAGTCAGACTAGCGGGGGGCGGACGGATGAGCAGTTCTTC. Protein sequence: CASQTSGGRTDEQFF.